Presented here are 30 T cell receptor beta chains from one specimen sequenced in a study of blood T cell repertoires in COVID-19 (dated by TCRdb to the early 2020s). To prepare the library, the immunoSEQ multiplex PCR assay was applied. In TCRdb, the immuneACCESS table is reduced to in-frame sequences with V and J assigned. These tables do not hold every clone; where another copy was compared, an unresolved V gene accounts for under half, and the others remain unexplained. This sample has under 500,000 clones in its table, and about 89% of those were observed once. Approximately 4.3% of the sample goes to the ten largest clones. Sequenced: peripheral blood. These receptors were taken from a woman between 25 and 40 years old with acute or convalescent COVID-19.

The chain employs TRBV20-1 and TRBJ1-1; possibly TRBD1 for D (5 bases). Trimming removed 6 bases at V and 6 bases at J, with 11 bases between. Germline V gene data show CDR1 as DFQATT and CDR2 as SNEGSKA (reference sequence). This CDR3 has 11 residues. DNA of the CDR3: TGCAGTGCGGGCCAGGGCTCTGAAGCTTTCTTT. As protein: CSAGQGSEAFF.

The J gene is TRBJ2-4, the V gene TRBV2; TRBD2 agrees at 8 bases. The germline CDR1 and CDR2 sequences are SNHLY and FYNNEI. With 7 bases clipped from V and 0 bases from J, the junction kept 11 bases outside the gene matches. The CDR3 spans 17 residues. CDR3 residues: CASTPRGGSQAKNIQYF. CDR3 sequence (DNA): TGTGCCAGCACCCCCCGGGGGGGAAGTCAAGCCAAAAACATTCAGTACTTC. The full variable domain, in which reference TRBV2 and TRBJ2-4 provide the parts outside the CDR3, is EPEVTQTPSHQVTQMGQEVILRCVPISNHLYFYWYRQILGQKVEFLVSFYNNEISEKSEIFDDQFSVERPDGSNFTLKIRSTKLEDSAMYFCASTPRGGSQAKNIQYFGAGTRLSVL.

The J gene is TRBJ2-6, the V gene TRBV27; tentatively, D is TRBD2 (6 bases). The CDR3 runs 15 residues. The V end lost 2 bases, the J end lost 4 bases, and 9 bases lay between the germline ends. Germline CDR1 and CDR2: MNHEY and SMNVEV (reference sequence). In nucleotides, the CDR3 is TGTGCCAGCAGTTTACGGGGGTACGGGGCCAACGTCCTGACTTTC. Amino acid sequence: CASSLRGYGANVLTF. Combining the CDR3 with reference TRBV27 and TRBJ2-6 gives the whole variable domain EAQVTQNPRYLITVTGKKLTVTCSQNMNHEYMSWYRQDPGLGLRQIYYSMNVEVTDKGDVPEGYKVSRKEKRNFPLILESPSPNQTSLYFCASSLRGYGANVLTFGAGSRLTVL.

The chain couples TRBV24-1 to TRBJ1-1; 9 positions match TRBD1. There are 15 residues in the CDR3. The ends lost 2 bases at V and 11 bases at J; junction bases unmatched: 11. Germline V gene lookup returns CDR1 KGHDR and CDR2 SFDVKD. The CDR3 DNA sequence: TGTGCCACCAGTGATTCCCGGGACAGGGATTTGCAGGCTTTCTTT. Its protein is CATSDSRDRDLQAFF.

This clone has just one count. V usage is TRBV18 and J usage is TRBJ1-1; D is ambiguous. CDR3 size: 13 residues. Between the trimmed V and J ends, which lost 3 bases and 2 bases, there was a span of 7 bases. CDR1 is KGHSH and CDR2 is LQKENI in the germline V gene. The DNA for the CDR3 is TGTGCCAGCTCACCTAAGCATAACACTGAAGCTTTCTTT. Its translation: CASSPKHNTEAFF.

This chain links TRBV2 with TRBJ1-1; weak D call: TRBD1 (6 bases). The CDR3 runs to 15 residues. CDR1 is SNHLY and CDR2 is FYNNEI in the germline V gene. The V end was cut by 4 bases, the J end by 5 bases, with 17 bases between. The CDR3 here is CASSGPLQGRTEAFF. CDR3 nucleotide sequence: TGTGCCAGCAGTGGCCCGCTACAGGGTAGAACTGAAGCTTTCTTT.

The CDR3 nucleotides are TGTGCCTGGAGGACTAGCGGGGGTCACCTTAACCAAGAGACCCAGTACTTC. Encoded protein: CAWRTSGGHLNQETQYF. The chain has TRBV30 and TRBJ2-5, with 12 bases matching TRBD2. The V gene's germline CDR1 is GTSNPN and CDR2 SVGIG (reference sequence). Unmatched junction bases numbered 8, after V lost 3 bases and J lost 0 bases. This CDR3 is built from 17 residues.

The rearrangement joins TRBV2 to TRBJ2-3, with D perhaps TRBD1 (5 bases). The CDR3 contains 15 residues. Germline-derived CDR1 and CDR2 are SNHLY and FYNNEI. V was cut by 3 bases and J by 3 bases, with 13 bases left in between. The CDR3 sequence: CASSDVRVGTDTQYF. In DNA form, the CDR3 reads TGTGCCAGCAGTGATGTCAGGGTAGGAACAGATACGCAGTATTTT.

The rearrangement links TRBV29-1 to TRBJ2-5, with a possible D match to TRBD2 (5 bases). This CDR3 comprises 12 residues. Trimming removed 7 bases at V and 3 bases at J, with 12 bases between. Germline lookup yields CDR1 SQVTM and CDR2 ANQGSEA. DNA for the CDR3: TGCAGCGCCCGAACAGCGGAAGAGACCCAGTACTTC. This encodes CSARTAEETQYF.

This chain uses TRBV19 with TRBJ2-2; D might be TRBD1 (6 bases). The germline CDR1 and CDR2 sequences are LNHDA and SQIVND (reference sequence). The CDR3 is 14 residues long. Trimming removed 7 bases at V and 4 bases at J, with 13 bases between. The CDR3 reads CASNFKGGTGELFF. In DNA, the CDR3 is TGTGCCAGTAATTTTAAAGGGGGCACCGGGGAGCTGTTTTTT.

The V call is TRBV28, the J call TRBJ2-6; no firm D call. V lost 3 bases and J lost 1, with 7 bases in between. CDR1 and CDR2 (germline): MDHEN, SYDVKM. The CDR3 has 15 amino acids. DNA for the CDR3: TGTGCCAGCAGTTTTAGCAGTTCTGGGGCCAACGTCCTGACTTTC. The encoded protein is CASSFSSSGANVLTF.

This chain links TRBV28 with TRBJ2-1, with 7 bases aligning to TRBD1. There are 17 residues in the CDR3. Germline V CDR1 and CDR2: MDHEN, SYDVKM. V lost 7 bases, J lost 7 bases, and 19 bases stayed unmatched. For the CDR3, the DNA is TGTGCCAGCACTAAGGTACAGGGGCGTCTTTTGGTGAATGAGCAGTTCTTC. It yields the protein CASTKVQGRLLVNEQFF.

The rearrangement uses TRBV6-5 and TRBJ2-1; 7 bases align to TRBD2. The germline CDR1 and CDR2 sequences are MNHEY and SVGAGI. This CDR3 region has 14 residues. V shed 6 bases, J shed 2 bases, and the junction held 4 bases outside the gene matches. As DNA, the CDR3 is TGTGCCAGCAGCCCGAGCGGGGCCTACAATGAGCAGTTCTTC. It translates to CASSPSGAYNEQFF.

The chain links TRBV7-3 to TRBJ2-1; unclear D gene. V lost 1 base and J 3 bases, leaving 7 bases between the germline ends. This CDR3 has 14 residues. Germline CDR1 and CDR2: SGHTA and FQGTGA. As DNA, the CDR3 is TGTGCCAGCAGCTTAATGGCCGACTACAATGAGCAGTTCTTC. Its translation is CASSLMADYNEQFF.

The V and J genes are TRBV19 and TRBJ2-1, with 8 nucleotides matching TRBD2. This CDR3 comprises 15 residues. V gave up 5 bases and J gave up 10 bases; unmatched junction bases: 13. Germline CDR1 reads LNHDA; CDR2 reads SQIVND (reference sequence). The CDR3 spells CASSSLAGPLREQFF. For the CDR3, the DNA is TGTGCCAGTAGTTCTTTAGCGGGGCCCCTCAGGGAGCAGTTCTTC.

The genes are TRBV6-5 and TRBJ1-2, with 7 bases lining up with TRBD1. Germline V gene lookup returns CDR1 MNHEY and CDR2 SVGAGI. This CDR3 is built from 14 residues. Trimming at V came to 1 base and at J to 2 bases, leaving 1 base not matched to a gene. The CDR3 loop is CASSYLDRNYGYTF. The CDR3 DNA reads as TGTGCCAGCAGTTACTTGGACAGGAACTATGGCTACACCTTC.

This chain uses TRBV9 with TRBJ2-3, with 9 positions matching TRBD2. The trim removed 0 bases at V and 5 bases at J, leaving 4 bases unmatched. The germline V gene encodes CDR1 SGDLS and CDR2 YYNGEE. The CDR3 is 15 amino acids. This CDR3 reads CASSVDSGGVDTQYF. DNA of the CDR3: TGTGCCAGCAGCGTAGATAGCGGGGGTGTAGATACGCAGTATTTT.

The count of this clone is one. The genes are TRBV11-3 and TRBJ2-2; 8 bases are a match to TRBD1. CDR3 length: 17 residues. With 0 bases clipped from V and 0 bases from J, the junction kept 3 bases outside the gene matches. Per germline, CDR1 SGHNT and CDR2 YENEEA. The CDR3 loop reads CASSLDQGAANTGELFF. In DNA form, the CDR3 reads TGTGCCAGCAGCTTAGATCAGGGGGCTGCGAACACCGGGGAGCTGTTTTTT. Looking up the rest from reference TRBV11-3 and TRBJ2-2 gives the full variable domain: EAGVVQSPRYKIIEKKQPVAFWCNPISGHNTLYWYLQNLGQGPELLIRYENEEAVDDSQLPKDRFSAERLKGVDSTLKIQPAELGDSAVYLCASSLDQGAANTGELFFGEGSRLTVL.

The chain couples TRBV27 to TRBJ1-6; a weak D match, TRBD1 (5 bases). V lost 5 bases to trimming and J lost 7 bases, with 12 bases between them. This CDR3 is 14 amino acids long. CDR1 is MNHEY and CDR2 is SMNVEV in the germline V gene (reference sequence). The CDR3, as DNA: TGTGCCAGCAGTGAACGACAGTTCAATTCACCCCTCCACTTT. As protein: CASSERQFNSPLHF.

V is TRBV3-1 (or the pseudogene TRBV3-2) and J is TRBJ1-2, with 8 positions matching TRBD1. V lost 1 base to trimming and J lost 6 bases; unmatched junction nucleotides: 7. The germline gives CDR1 LGHDT, CDR2 YNNKEL (reference sequence). The CDR3 covers 15 residues. The CDR3 sequence: CASSQGTGTSDGYTF. The CDR3 coding sequence is TGTGCCAGCAGCCAAGGGACAGGGACCAGCGATGGCTACACCTTC.

V gene TRBV2 combines with J gene TRBJ1-2, with a tentative D call TRBD1 (5 bases). CDR1 SNHLY and CDR2 FYNNEI come from the germline V gene. The CDR3 runs to 13 residues. The ends were cut back, 7 bases at V and 3 bases at J, with 12 bases in the middle. CDR3 nucleotides: TGTGCCAGCATCACGGGCAGGGACTATGGCTACACCTTC. This sequence encodes CASITGRDYGYTF.

The chain links TRBV5-1 to TRBJ2-5; 8 bases align to TRBD1. CDR3 length equals 16 residues. The V and J ends lost 6 bases and 2 bases, in that order; junction bases with no gene match: 12. Germline V gene data show CDR1 as SGHRS and CDR2 as YFSETQ. This CDR3 reads CASTRAVGQVQETQYF. The CDR3 coding sequence is TGCGCCAGCACCCGGGCCGTGGGACAGGTTCAAGAGACCCAGTACTTC.

V usage is TRBV29-1 and J usage is TRBJ2-1; TRBD2 matches 12 bases. CDR1 is SQVTM, CDR2 ANQGSEA, per germline. This CDR3 region has 18 residues. The trim removed 1 base at V and 5 bases at J, leaving 12 bases unmatched. The CDR3 loop is CSVEVRLAGGLLDNEQFF. The DNA for the CDR3 is TGCAGCGTTGAAGTGCGGCTAGCGGGGGGGCTGCTCGACAATGAGCAGTTCTTC.

This sequence joins TRBV30 and TRBJ2-7, with a possible D match to TRBD2 (5 bases). Germline V gives CDR1 GTSNPN, CDR2 SVGIG (reference sequence). V lost 5 bases, J lost 12 bases, and 26 bases lay in between. The CDR3 totals 14 residues. CDR3 region: CAWENSGSLGGAYF. The CDR3 DNA sequence: TGTGCCTGGGAGAACTCCGGTTCGTTAGGAGGTGCGTACTTC.

The chain is built from TRBV3-1 (or the pseudogene TRBV3-2) and TRBJ1-3; D remains unclear. CDR1 and CDR2 from the germline V gene are LGHDT and YNNKEL (reference sequence). The CDR3 has 13 residues. V lost 0 bases and J lost 8, with 8 bases in between. The CDR3 here is CASSQEVRDTIYF. The CDR3 DNA reads as TGTGCCAGCAGCCAAGAGGTTCGGGACACCATATATTTT.

V is TRBV19 and J is TRBJ1-1; 9 bases agree with TRBD1. V gave up 7 bases and J gave up 2 bases; unmatched junction bases: 5. From germline, CDR1 is LNHDA and CDR2 SQIVND (reference sequence). This CDR3 spans 14 amino acids. The CDR3 region has the DNA TGTGCCAGTACATGGGACAGGGCCAACACTGAAGCTTTCTTT. This codes for CASTWDRANTEAFF. Supplemented by reference TRBV19 and TRBJ1-1, the full variable domain reads DGGITQSPKYLFRKEGQNVTLSCEQNLNHDAMYWYRQDPGQGLRLIYYSQIVNDFQKGDIAEGYSVSREKKESFPLTVTSAQKNPTAFYLCASTWDRANTEAFFGQGTRLTVV.

The chain carries TRBV5-6 and TRBJ2-7; TRBD2 matches 12 bases. The V and J ends lost 5 bases and 4 bases, in that order; junction bases with no gene match: 7. The germline V gene encodes CDR1 SGHDT and CDR2 YYEEEE. The CDR3 consists of 15 residues. The chain's CDR3 is CASSQGLAGLYEQYF. In DNA, the CDR3 is TGTGCCAGCAGTCAAGGACTAGCGGGGCTTTACGAGCAGTACTTC.

The chain uses TRBV10-2 and TRBJ2-7; the D is unclear. The V gene's germline CDR1 is WSHSY and CDR2 SAAADI. This CDR3 comprises 13 residues. Trimming removed 3 bases at V and 0 bases at J, with 6 bases between. The CDR3 loop is CASSERYSYEQYF. In DNA, the CDR3 is TGCGCCAGCAGTGAACGGTACTCCTACGAGCAGTACTTC.

This clone has a single count. The rearrangement uses TRBV29-1 and TRBJ1-2; tentatively, D is TRBD1 (6 bases). Germline CDR1 is SQVTM and CDR2 is ANQGSEA. The CDR3 spans 13 residues. Trimming left V 7 bases short and J 5 bases short, with 17 bases between. This chain's CDR3 is CSAAPAGEYGYTF. CDR3 coding DNA: TGCAGCGCTGCCCCCGCAGGGGAGTATGGCTACACCTTC.

The CDR3 reads CASSPGDRTYEQYF. CDR3 sequence (DNA): TGCGCCAGCAGCCCAGGGGACAGGACCTACGAGCAGTACTTC. The chain combines TRBV5-1 with TRBJ2-7, with TRBD1 matching 8 bases. V lost 4 bases and J lost 2; bases outside the gene matches: 5. This CDR3 comprises 14 residues. Germline loops: CDR1 SGHRS, CDR2 YFSETQ.